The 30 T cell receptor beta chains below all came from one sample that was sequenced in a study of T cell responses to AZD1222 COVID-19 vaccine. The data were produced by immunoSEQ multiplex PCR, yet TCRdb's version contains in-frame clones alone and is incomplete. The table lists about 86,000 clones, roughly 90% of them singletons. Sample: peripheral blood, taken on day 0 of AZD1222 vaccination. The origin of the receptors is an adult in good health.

In DNA, the CDR3 is TGTGCCAGCAGCTTGTGGTCAGGGTCTACCCGGGTCTCTGGAAACACCATATATTTT. Translated, it gives CASSLWSGSTRVSGNTIYF. The V gene is TRBV5-8, the J gene TRBJ1-3, with a tentative D call TRBD1 (5 bases). V was pared by 1 base and J by 0 bases, with 20 bases between. The CDR3 sequence is 19 residues long. Germline V gene sequence: CDR1 SGHTS, CDR2 YDEGEE.

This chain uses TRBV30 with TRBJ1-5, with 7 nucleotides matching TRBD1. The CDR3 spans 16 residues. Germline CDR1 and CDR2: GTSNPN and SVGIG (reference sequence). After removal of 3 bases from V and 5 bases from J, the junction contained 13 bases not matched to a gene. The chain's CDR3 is CAWSPSRTGAHQPQHF. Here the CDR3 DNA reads TGTGCCTGGAGCCCTAGCCGGACAGGAGCCCATCAGCCCCAGCATTTT.

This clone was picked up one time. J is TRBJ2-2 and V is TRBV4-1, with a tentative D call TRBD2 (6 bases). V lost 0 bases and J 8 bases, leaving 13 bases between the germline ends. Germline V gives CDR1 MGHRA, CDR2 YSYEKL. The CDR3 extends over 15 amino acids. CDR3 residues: CASSQDRDFRGELFF. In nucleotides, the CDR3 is TGCGCCAGCAGCCAAGATCGGGACTTTAGGGGGGAGCTGTTTTTT.

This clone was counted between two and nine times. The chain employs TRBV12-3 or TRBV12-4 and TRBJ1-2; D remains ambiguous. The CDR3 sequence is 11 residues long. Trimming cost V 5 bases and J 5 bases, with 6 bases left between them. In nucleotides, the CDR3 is TGTGCCAGCAGTCTAAATTATGGCTACACCTTC. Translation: CASSLNYGYTF.

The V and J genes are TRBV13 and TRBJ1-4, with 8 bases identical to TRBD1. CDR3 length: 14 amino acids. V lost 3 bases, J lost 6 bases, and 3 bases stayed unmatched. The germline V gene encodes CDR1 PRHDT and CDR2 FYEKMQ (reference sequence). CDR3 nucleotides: TGTGCCAGCAGCTTGGGGACAGGATATGAAAAACTGTTTTTT. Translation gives CASSLGTGYEKLFF.

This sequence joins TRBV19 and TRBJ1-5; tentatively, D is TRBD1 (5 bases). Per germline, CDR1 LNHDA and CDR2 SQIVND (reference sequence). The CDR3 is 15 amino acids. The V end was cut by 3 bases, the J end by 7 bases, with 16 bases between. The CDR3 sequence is CASSILEGRAQPQHF. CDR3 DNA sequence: TGTGCCAGTAGTATTCTCGAGGGCAGGGCGCAGCCCCAGCATTTT.

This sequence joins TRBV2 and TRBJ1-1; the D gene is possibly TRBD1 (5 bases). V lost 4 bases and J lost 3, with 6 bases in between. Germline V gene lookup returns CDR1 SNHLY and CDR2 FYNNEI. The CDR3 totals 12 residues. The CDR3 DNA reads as TGTGCCAGCAGTGGGGGGGACACTGAAGCTTTCTTT. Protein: CASSGGDTEAFF.

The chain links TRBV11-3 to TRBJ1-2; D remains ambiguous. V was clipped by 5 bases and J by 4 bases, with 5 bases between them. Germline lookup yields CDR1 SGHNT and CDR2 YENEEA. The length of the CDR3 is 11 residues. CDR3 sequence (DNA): TGTGCCAGCAGCCGGATCTATGGCTACACCTTC. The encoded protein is CASSRIYGYTF.

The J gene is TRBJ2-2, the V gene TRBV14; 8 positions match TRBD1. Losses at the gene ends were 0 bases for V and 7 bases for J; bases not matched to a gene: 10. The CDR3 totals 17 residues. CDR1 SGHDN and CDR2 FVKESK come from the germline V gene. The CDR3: CASSQETGVFAGGELFF. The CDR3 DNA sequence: TGTGCCAGCAGCCAAGAGACAGGGGTATTTGCGGGCGGGGAGCTGTTTTTT.

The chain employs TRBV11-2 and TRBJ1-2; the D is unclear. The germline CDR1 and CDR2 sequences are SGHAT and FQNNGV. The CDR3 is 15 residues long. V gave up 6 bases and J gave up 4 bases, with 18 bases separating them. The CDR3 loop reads CASSSPLAGPYGYTF. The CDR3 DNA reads TGTGCCAGCAGTTCGCCTCTTGCAGGCCCCTATGGCTACACCTTC.

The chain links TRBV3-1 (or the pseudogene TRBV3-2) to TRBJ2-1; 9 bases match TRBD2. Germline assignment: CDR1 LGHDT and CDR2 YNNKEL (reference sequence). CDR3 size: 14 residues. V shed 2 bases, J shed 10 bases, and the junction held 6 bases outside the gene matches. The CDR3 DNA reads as TGTGCCAGCAGCCAACCGGGACTAGCTTTCGAGCAGTTCTTC. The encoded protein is CASSQPGLAFEQFF.

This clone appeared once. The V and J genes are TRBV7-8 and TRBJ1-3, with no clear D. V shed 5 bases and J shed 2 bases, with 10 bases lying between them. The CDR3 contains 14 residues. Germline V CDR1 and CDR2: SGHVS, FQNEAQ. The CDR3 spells CASSTQIAGNTIYF. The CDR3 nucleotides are TGTGCCAGCAGCACACAGATCGCTGGAAACACCATATATTTT.

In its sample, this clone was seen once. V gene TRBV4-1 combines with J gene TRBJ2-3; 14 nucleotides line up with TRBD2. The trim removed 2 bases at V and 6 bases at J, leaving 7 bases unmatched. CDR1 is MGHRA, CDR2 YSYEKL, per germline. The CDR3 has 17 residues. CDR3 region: CASSQRLAGGPGDTQYF. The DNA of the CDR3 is TGCGCCAGCAGCCAACGACTAGCGGGGGGGCCTGGGGATACGCAGTATTTT.

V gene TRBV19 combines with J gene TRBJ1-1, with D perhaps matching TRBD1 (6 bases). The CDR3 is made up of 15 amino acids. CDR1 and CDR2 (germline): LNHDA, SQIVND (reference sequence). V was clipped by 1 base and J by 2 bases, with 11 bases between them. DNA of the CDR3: TGTGCCAGTAGTATAGCCGGGACAATCAACACTGAAGCTTTCTTT. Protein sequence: CASSIAGTINTEAFF. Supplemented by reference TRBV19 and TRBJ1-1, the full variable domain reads DGGITQSPKYLFRKEGQNVTLSCEQNLNHDAMYWYRQDPGQGLRLIYYSQIVNDFQKGDIAEGYSVSREKKESFPLTVTSAQKNPTAFYLCASSIAGTINTEAFFGQGTRLTVV.

The CDR3 DNA is TGCGCCAGCAGCCCAGGGGGAGATCAGCCCCAGCATTTT. Translation gives CASSPGGDQPQHF. The rearrangement joins TRBV5-1 to TRBJ1-5; 7 bases are shared with TRBD1. The germline V gene has CDR1 SGHRS and CDR2 YFSETQ. CDR3 length: 13 residues. J gave up 5 bases and V 4 bases, and 3 bases lay outside the gene matches. Filled out from reference TRBV5-1 and TRBJ1-5, the complete variable domain reads KAGVTQTPRYLIKTRGQQVTLSCSPISGHRSVSWYQQTPGQGLQFLFEYFSETQRNKGNFPGRFSGRQFSNSRSEMNVSTLELGDSALYLCASSPGGDQPQHFGDGTRLSIL.

CDR3 DNA sequence: TGCGCCAGCAGCTTGGACCCGGGGGTAAGGAATTCACCCCTCCACTTT. Encoded protein: CASSLDPGVRNSPLHF. V gene TRBV5-1 combines with J gene TRBJ1-6, with D possibly TRBD1 on 5 matching bases. V lost 0 bases to trimming and J lost 7 bases, with 14 bases between them. The CDR3 sequence is 16 residues long. Germline assignment: CDR1 SGHRS and CDR2 YFSETQ.

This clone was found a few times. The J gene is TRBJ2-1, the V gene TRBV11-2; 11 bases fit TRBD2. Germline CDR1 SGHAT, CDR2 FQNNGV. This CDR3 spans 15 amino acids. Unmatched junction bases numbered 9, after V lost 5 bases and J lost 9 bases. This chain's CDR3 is CASSPGLAGPAEQFF. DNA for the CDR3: TGTGCCAGCAGCCCTGGACTAGCGGGTCCGGCTGAGCAGTTCTTC.

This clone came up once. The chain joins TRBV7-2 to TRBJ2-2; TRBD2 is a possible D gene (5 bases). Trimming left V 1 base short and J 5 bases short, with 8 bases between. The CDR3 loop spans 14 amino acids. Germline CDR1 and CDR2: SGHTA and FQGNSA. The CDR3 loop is CASSLVRRTGELFF. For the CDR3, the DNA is TGTGCCAGCAGCTTAGTCAGGAGGACCGGGGAGCTGTTTTTT.

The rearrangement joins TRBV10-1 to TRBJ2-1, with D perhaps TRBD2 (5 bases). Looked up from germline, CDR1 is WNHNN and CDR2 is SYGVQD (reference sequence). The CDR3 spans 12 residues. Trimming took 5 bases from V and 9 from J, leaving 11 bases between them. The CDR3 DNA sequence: TGCGCCAGCAGTAAGGGCGGAGGTGAGCAGTTCTTC. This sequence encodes CASSKGGGEQFF.

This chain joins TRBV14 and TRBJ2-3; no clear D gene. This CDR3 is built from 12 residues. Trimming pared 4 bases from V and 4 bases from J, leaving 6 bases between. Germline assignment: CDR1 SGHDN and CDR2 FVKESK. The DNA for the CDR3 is TGTGCCAGCAGCCGACTTCCAGATACGCAGTATTTT. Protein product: CASSRLPDTQYF. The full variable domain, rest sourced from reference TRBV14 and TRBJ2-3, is EAGVTQFPSHSVIEKGQTVTLRCDPISGHDNLYWYRRVMGKEIKFLLHFVKESKQDESGMPNNRFLAERTGGTYSTLKVQPAELEDSGVYFCASSRLPDTQYFGPGTRLTVL.

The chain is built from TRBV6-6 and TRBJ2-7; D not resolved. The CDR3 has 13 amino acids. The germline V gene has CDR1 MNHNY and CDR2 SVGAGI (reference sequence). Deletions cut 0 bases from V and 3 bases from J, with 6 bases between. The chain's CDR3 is CASSYSDRYEQYF. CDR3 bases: TGTGCCAGCAGTTACTCAGACCGCTACGAGCAGTACTTC.

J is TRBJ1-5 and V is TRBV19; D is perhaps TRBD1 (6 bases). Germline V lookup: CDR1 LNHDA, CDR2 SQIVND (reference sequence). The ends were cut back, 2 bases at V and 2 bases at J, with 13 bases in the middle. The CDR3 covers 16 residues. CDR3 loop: CASSIRGALGNQPQHF. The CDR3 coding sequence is TGTGCCAGTAGTATAAGGGGGGCGTTGGGCAATCAGCCCCAGCATTTT.

This CDR3 is CASSPFQGYTGELFF. In DNA form, the CDR3 reads TGTGCCAGCAGCCCTTTCCAGGGTTACACCGGGGAGCTGTTTTTT. The chain has TRBV14 and TRBJ2-2, with D possibly matching TRBD1 (5 bases). V dropped 4 bases and J dropped 3 bases, with 12 bases sitting between them. Germline CDR1 and CDR2: SGHDN and FVKESK. CDR3 length: 15 amino acids.

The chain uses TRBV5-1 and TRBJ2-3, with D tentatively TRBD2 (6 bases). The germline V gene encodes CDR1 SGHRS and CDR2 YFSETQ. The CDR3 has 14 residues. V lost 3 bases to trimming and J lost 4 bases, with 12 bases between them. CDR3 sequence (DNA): TGCGCCAGCAGCTCGGAGGGTTCCCCAGATACGCAGTATTTT. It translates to CASSSEGSPDTQYF.

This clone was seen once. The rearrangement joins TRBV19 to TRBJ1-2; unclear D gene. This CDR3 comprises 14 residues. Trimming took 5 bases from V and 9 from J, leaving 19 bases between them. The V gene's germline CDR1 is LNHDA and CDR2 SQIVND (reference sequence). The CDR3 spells CASSPGPTRRSYTF. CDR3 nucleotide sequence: TGTGCCAGTAGTCCCGGGCCAACCCGTCGTAGCTACACCTTC.

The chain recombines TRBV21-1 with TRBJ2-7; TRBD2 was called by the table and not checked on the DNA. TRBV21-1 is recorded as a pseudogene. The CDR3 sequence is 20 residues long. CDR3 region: CASSKALVTRRGITSYEQYF. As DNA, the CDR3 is TGTGCCAGCAGCAAAGCGCTAGTAACGCGCCGGGGGATCACGTCCTACGAGCAGTACTTC.

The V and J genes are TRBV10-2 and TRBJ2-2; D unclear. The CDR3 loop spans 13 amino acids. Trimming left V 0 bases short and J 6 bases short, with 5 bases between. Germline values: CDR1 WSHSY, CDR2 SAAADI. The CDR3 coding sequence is TGCGCCAGCAGTGAGTCCCGGGCCGGGGAGCTGTTTTTT. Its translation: CASSESRAGELFF.

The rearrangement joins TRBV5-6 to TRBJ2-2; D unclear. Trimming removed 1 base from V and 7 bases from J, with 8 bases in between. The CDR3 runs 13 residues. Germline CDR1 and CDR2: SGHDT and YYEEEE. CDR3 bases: TGTGCCAGCAGCTTGAAAGGGCTCGGGGAGCTGTTTTTT. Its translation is CASSLKGLGELFF.

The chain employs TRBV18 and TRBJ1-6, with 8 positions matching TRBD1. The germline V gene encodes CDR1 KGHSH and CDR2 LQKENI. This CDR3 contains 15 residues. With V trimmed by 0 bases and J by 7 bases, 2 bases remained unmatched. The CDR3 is CASSPPTGENSPLHF. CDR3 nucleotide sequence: TGTGCCAGCTCACCACCGACAGGGGAGAATTCACCCCTCCACTTT.

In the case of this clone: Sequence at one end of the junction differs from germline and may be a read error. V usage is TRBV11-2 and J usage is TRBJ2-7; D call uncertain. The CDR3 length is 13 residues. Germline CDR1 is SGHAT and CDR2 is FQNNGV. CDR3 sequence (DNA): TGTGCCAGCAGCAACATCCCCCGGGCCCCCCCCCTCTTC. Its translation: CASSNIPRAPPLF.